The next 2 T cell receptor beta chains were all read from a single sample in a study of blood T cells in healthy people across ages. PCR was performed a second time for about 7 to 12 cycles using a sample-barcoded 5' primer and a J-beta primer mix. MiXCR, run by TCRdb on the 5' RACE reads, gives a single entry per CDR3 protein. The top ten clones hold around 10% of a sample with under 2 million distinct CDR3 sequences, roughly a third of them seen once. The sequenced sample was blood. These receptors all stem from a woman aged 25-40 years in good health.

The chain couples TRBV7-8 to TRBJ2-2; possibly TRBD2 for D (7 bases). CDR1 is SGHVS, CDR2 FQNEAQ, per germline. Trimming removed 0 bases from V and 4 bases from J, with 18 bases in between. The CDR3 totals 18 residues. The DNA for the CDR3 is TGTGCCAGCAGCTTAGCCCCGAGGGGGGGGCGCGGCACCGGGGAGCTGTTTTTT. Translating gives CASSLAPRGGRGTGELFF.

This chain links TRBV28 with TRBJ2-1; D could derive from TRBD1 or TRBD2 (5 bases each). There are 13 residues in the CDR3. Germline CDR1 reads MDHEN; CDR2 reads SYDVKM. V gave up 7 bases and J gave up 8 bases, with 15 bases separating them. CDR3 in DNA: TGTGCCAGCACCCTTTGGGGGAATTATGAGCAGTTCTTC. This translates into CASTLWGNYEQFF.